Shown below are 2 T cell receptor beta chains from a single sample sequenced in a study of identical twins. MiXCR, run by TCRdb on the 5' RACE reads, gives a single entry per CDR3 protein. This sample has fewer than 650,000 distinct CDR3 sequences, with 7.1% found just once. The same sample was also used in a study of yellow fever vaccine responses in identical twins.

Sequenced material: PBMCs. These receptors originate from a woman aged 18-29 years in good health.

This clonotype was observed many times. The CDR3 reads CASRAPGGTDTQYF. The CDR3 DNA sequence: TGTGCCAGCAGAGCCCCGGGGGGCACAGATACGCAGTATTTT. The chain carries TRBV28 and TRBJ2-3; maybe TRBD2 (6 bases). There are 14 residues in the CDR3. V was shortened by 6 bases and J by 1 base, with 11 bases between the two germline ends. Germline CDR1 MDHEN, CDR2 SYDVKM.

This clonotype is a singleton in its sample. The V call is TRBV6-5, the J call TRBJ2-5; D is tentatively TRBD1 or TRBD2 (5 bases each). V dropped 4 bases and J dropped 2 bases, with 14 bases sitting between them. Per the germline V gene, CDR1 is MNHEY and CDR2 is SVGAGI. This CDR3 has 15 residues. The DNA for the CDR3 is TGTGCCAGCAGTTCGGGACGGGGATTACAAGAGACCCAGTACTTC. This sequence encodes CASSSGRGLQETQYF.